These T cell receptor beta chains were read from a single sample in a study of blood T cell repertoires in COVID-19. Clones were sequenced by immunoSEQ multiplex PCR, and TCRdb holds only the in-frame ones, with some missing. This repertoire shows some 100,000 clones, approximately 90% found once; its top ten account for more than 0.85%. Sequencing was done on a sample of peripheral blood. The receptors stem from a man in his 60s with acute or convalescent COVID-19. Both conserved end residues are part of each CDR3. The D gene is left open where the match is weak. Clone sizes are given selectively: once, few, many, or a class where the clone is expanded.

j_call v_call d_call clone_size cdr3_aa cdr3_nt
TRBJ1-1 TRBV24-1 NA NA CATSDPGTEAFF TGTGCCACCAGTGATCCGGGGACTGAAGCTTTCTTT
TRBJ2-3 TRBV5-1 NA NA CASSQTDTQYF TGCGCCAGCAGCCAGACAGATACGCAGTATTTT
TRBJ1-5 TRBV3-1/TRBV3-2 TRBD1 NA CASSRSDRGNQPQHF TGTGCCAGCAGCCGATCCGACAGGGGAAATCAGCCCCAGCATTTT
TRBJ1-3 TRBV28 NA NA CASSRGGSGNTIYF TGTGCCAGCAGTAGGGGAGGTTCCGGAAACACCATATATTTT
TRBJ2-1 TRBV3-1/TRBV3-2 NA once CASSQDLGANEQFF TGTGCCAGCAGCCAAGATCTGGGGGCCAATGAGCAGTTCTTC
TRBJ2-1 TRBV2 TRBD2 NA CASSGLAGTNEQFF TGTGCCAGCAGTGGCCTAGCGGGGACCAATGAGCAGTTCTTC
TRBJ2-7 TRBV11-2 NA NA CASSRWGNEQYF TGTGCCAGCAGCCGCTGGGGCAACGAGCAGTACTTC
TRBJ2-1 TRBV19 TRBD2 NA CASSRPLAGVYEQFF TGTGCCAGTAGTAGACCCCTAGCGGGAGTCTATGAGCAGTTCTTC
TRBJ2-5 TRBV13 TRBD2 NA CASSSGLASETQYF TGTGCCAGCAGCTCAGGACTAGCGAGTGAGACCCAGTACTTC
TRBJ2-2 TRBV7-3 TRBD2 NA CASSLLAGPNTGELFF TGTGCCAGCAGTTTACTAGCGGGACCCAACACCGGGGAGCTGTTTTTT
TRBJ1-3 TRBV5-1 TRBD1 NA CASSLSRDSGNTIYF TGCGCCAGCAGCTTGTCCCGGGACAGCGGAAACACCATATATTTT
TRBJ2-7 TRBV6-5 TRBD2 NA CASRQQGLAYEQYF TGTGCCAGCAGACAACAGGGACTAGCCTACGAGCAGTACTTC
TRBJ2-5 TRBV10-2 NA NA CASSVGPRGQETQYF TGCGCCAGCAGTGTGGGCCCTAGGGGTCAAGAGACCCAGTACTTC
TRBJ1-5 TRBV29-1 TRBD1 NA CSVWTGDQPQHF TGCAGCGTCTGGACAGGGGATCAGCCCCAGCATTTT
TRBJ1-2 TRBV29-1 NA once CSVERGRGYTF TGCAGCGTTGAAAGAGGGCGTGGCTACACCTTC
TRBJ1-6 TRBV4-1 NA NA CASSALASGGVGSSPLHF TGCGCCAGCAGCGCCCTCGCATCTGGGGGGGTAGGTAGTTCACCCCTCCACTTT
TRBJ2-5 TRBV5-1 NA NA CASSLGTKQETQYF TGCGCCAGCAGCTTGGGGACTAAACAAGAGACCCAGTACTTC
TRBJ1-2 TRBV9 NA NA CASSVDSGSNGGYTF TGTGCCAGCAGCGTGGACAGCGGTTCGAATGGTGGCTACACCTTC
TRBJ2-2 TRBV7-8 NA NA CASRRTENTGELFF TGTGCCAGCAGAAGGACAGAGAACACCGGGGAGCTGTTTTTT
TRBJ2-7 TRBV7-6 TRBD2 NA CASSLETGGAGNEQYF TGTGCCAGCAGCTTAGAGACCGGCGGAGCGGGAAACGAGCAGTACTTC
TRBJ2-7 TRBV28 TRBD2 NA CASIPRLAGSEQYF TGTGCCAGCATCCCGAGACTAGCGGGCTCCGAGCAGTACTTC
TRBJ1-5 TRBV7-9 TRBD1 NA CASSLDGTGVRGQPQHF TGTGCCAGCAGCTTAGACGGGACAGGGGTCCGTGGGCAGCCCCAGCATTTT
TRBJ2-7 TRBV2 NA NA CASGRRIDEQYF TGTGCCAGCGGTCGGAGAATTGACGAGCAGTACTTC
TRBJ2-5 TRBV28 TRBD2 NA CASSLTSGRMKTQYF TGTGCCAGCAGTTTAACTAGCGGGAGAATGAAGACCCAGTACTTC
TRBJ1-1 TRBV7-9 TRBD1 NA CASSNRDRERTEAFF TGTGCCAGCAGCAATCGGGACAGGGAAAGGACTGAAGCTTTCTTT
TRBJ1-1 TRBV5-1 NA NA CASSLSQGRTEAFF TGCGCCAGCAGCTTGTCTCAGGGCAGGACTGAAGCTTTCTTT
TRBJ1-4 TRBV6-6 TRBD1 once CASSYLQGAYEKLFF TGTGCCAGCAGTTACTTACAGGGGGCCTATGAAAAACTGTTTTTT
TRBJ2-7 TRBV28 TRBD1 once CASRGTGGSGSFYEQYF TGTGCCAGCAGGGGGACAGGGGGGAGCGGGAGCTTCTACGAGCAGTACTTC
TRBJ2-7 TRBV5-4 NA NA CASSLGIGVGYEQYF TGTGCCAGCAGCTTGGGAATAGGGGTCGGCTACGAGCAGTACTTC
TRBJ1-1 TRBV11-3 NA NA CASSGRHTEAFF TGTGCCAGTTCAGGGCGCCACACTGAAGCTTTCTTT
TRBJ2-3 TRBV9 TRBD2 NA CASSVGTSGTDTQYF TGTGCCAGCAGCGTAGGTACTAGCGGGACAGATACGCAGTATTTT
TRBJ2-7 TRBV20-1 TRBD2 NA CSASGGLAGPWGEVQYF TGCAGTGCTAGTGGGGGACTAGCGGGACCTTGGGGAGAGGTGCAGTACTTC
TRBJ1-4 TRBV24-1 NA NA CATSEGHGEKLFF TGTGCCACCAGTGAGGGGCATGGAGAAAAACTGTTTTTT
TRBJ1-5 TRBV30 TRBD1 NA CAWSVGQGAEQPQHF TGTGCCTGGAGTGTGGGACAGGGGGCAGAGCAGCCCCAGCATTTT
TRBJ2-1 TRBV2 TRBD1 NA CASKGQVGYNEQFF TGTGCCAGCAAGGGACAGGTCGGCTACAATGAGCAGTTCTTC
TRBJ2-2 TRBV29-1 NA once CSVEFLGANTGELFF TGCAGCGTTGAGTTTTTGGGCGCGAACACCGGGGAGCTGTTTTTT
TRBJ1-2 TRBV10-3 NA once CAITLGQGNGYTF TGTGCCATCACCCTGGGGCAGGGGAATGGCTACACCTTC
TRBJ2-7 TRBV18 NA NA CASSRTGYEQYF TGTGCCAGCTCACGAACCGGTTACGAGCAGTACTTC
TRBJ1-2 TRBV5-1 TRBD1 NA CASSSDRGGYGYTF TGCGCCAGCAGCTCCGACAGGGGTGGCTATGGCTACACCTTC
TRBJ1-2 TRBV10-3 NA NA CAISESSGNYGYTF TGTGCCATCAGTGAGTCCTCGGGGAACTATGGCTACACCTTC
TRBJ2-2 TRBV29-1 TRBD1 NA CSANTGAGGELFF TGCAGCGCCAACACAGGGGCAGGCGGGGAGCTGTTTTTT
TRBJ1-1 TRBV6-5 TRBD1 NA CASSTQGIDTEAFF TGTGCCAGCAGTACACAGGGGATAGACACTGAAGCTTTCTTT
TRBJ1-6 TRBV5-6 NA NA CASSYRGPLHF TGTGCCAGCAGCTACCGGGGTCCCCTCCACTTT
TRBJ2-1 TRBV6-5 TRBD1 NA CASSYQTGQGAGEQFF TGTGCCAGCAGTTACCAGACGGGACAGGGGGCGGGAGAGCAGTTCTTC
TRBJ2-1 TRBV5-1 TRBD2 once CASSSLAARSNEQFF TGCGCCAGCAGCTCACTAGCGGCCCGGAGCAATGAGCAGTTCTTC
TRBJ1-3 TRBV13 TRBD1 NA CASSLGPGTGTGNTIYF TGTGCCAGCAGCTTAGGGCCTGGGACAGGGACTGGAAACACCATATATTTT
TRBJ1-1 TRBV10-3 TRBD1 NA CAIMSPTGTANTEAFF TGTGCCATCATGTCCCCAACCGGGACAGCCAACACTGAAGCTTTCTTT
TRBJ1-1 TRBV29-1 TRBD1 few CSVLTTGTEAFF TGCAGCGTCCTTACGACAGGGACTGAAGCTTTCTTT
TRBJ2-5 TRBV12-3/TRBV12-4 TRBD1 NA CASRPDRWETQYF TGTGCCAGCCGACCGGACAGGTGGGAGACCCAGTACTTC
TRBJ2-7 TRBV6-5 NA few CASRTQGGTYEQYF TGTGCCAGCAGAACACAGGGGGGGACCTACGAGCAGTACTTC
TRBJ2-5 TRBV2 TRBD1 once CASSGDRGLGTQYF TGTGCCAGCAGTGGGGACAGGGGCTTGGGGACCCAGTACTTC
TRBJ1-1 TRBV2 TRBD1 NA CASIRTGGTEAFF TGTGCCAGCATTCGAACAGGGGGCACTGAAGCTTTCTTT
TRBJ2-1 TRBV7-9 TRBD2 NA CASSFNSGRSSYNEQFF TGTGCCAGCAGCTTTAATAGCGGGAGGAGCTCCTACAATGAGCAGTTCTTC
TRBJ1-3 TRBV27 NA NA CASSLSGAGPGNTIYF TGTGCCAGCAGTTTATCCGGCGCAGGGCCAGGAAACACCATATATTTT
TRBJ2-3 TRBV5-8 TRBD2 NA CASSWRGGLIDTQYF TGTGCCAGCAGCTGGCGGGGGGGTTTAATTGATACGCAGTATTTT
TRBJ2-5 TRBV30 TRBD2 NA CAWQEGTSTQYF TGTGCCTGGCAGGAGGGGACTAGCACCCAGTACTTC
TRBJ2-1 TRBV9 NA NA CASSDTSNEQFF TGTGCCAGCAGTGATACTAGCAATGAGCAGTTCTTC
TRBJ2-2 TRBV19 NA NA CASSIGGQYTGELFF TGTGCCAGTAGTATAGGTGGACAGTACACCGGGGAGCTGTTTTTT
TRBJ1-5 TRBV30 NA NA CAWSVLDLGGAQHF TGTGCCTGGAGTGTACTTGACCTGGGAGGGGCCCAGCATTTT
TRBJ2-1 TRBV5-1 TRBD1 NA CASRVQGAASYNEQFF TGCGCCAGCAGGGTACAGGGGGCAGCATCCTACAATGAGCAGTTCTTC